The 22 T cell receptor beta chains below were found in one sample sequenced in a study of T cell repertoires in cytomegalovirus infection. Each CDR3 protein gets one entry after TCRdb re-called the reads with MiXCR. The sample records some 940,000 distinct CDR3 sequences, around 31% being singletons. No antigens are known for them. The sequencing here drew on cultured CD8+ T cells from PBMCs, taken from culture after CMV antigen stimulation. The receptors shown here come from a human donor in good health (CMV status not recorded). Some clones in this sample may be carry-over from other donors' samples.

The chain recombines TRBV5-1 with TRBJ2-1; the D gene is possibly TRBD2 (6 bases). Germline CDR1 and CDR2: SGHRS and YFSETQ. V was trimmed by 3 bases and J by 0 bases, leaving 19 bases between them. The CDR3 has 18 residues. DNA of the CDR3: TGCGCCAGCAGCTGGGCCCGACTAGAGCAGAGCTCCTACAATGAGCAGTTCTTC. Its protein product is CASSWARLEQSSYNEQFF. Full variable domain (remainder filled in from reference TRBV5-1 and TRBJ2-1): KAGVTQTPRYLIKTRGQQVTLSCSPISGHRSVSWYQQTPGQGLQFLFEYFSETQRNKGNFPGRFSGRQFSNSRSEMNVSTLELGDSALYLCASSWARLEQSSYNEQFFGPGTRLTVL.

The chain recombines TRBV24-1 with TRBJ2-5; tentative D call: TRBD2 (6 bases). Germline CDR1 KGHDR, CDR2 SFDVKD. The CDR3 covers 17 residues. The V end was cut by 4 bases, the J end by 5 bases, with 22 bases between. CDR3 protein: CATSDATGSTEGETQYF. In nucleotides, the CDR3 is TGTGCCACCAGTGACGCAACCGGGAGTACAGAGGGCGAGACCCAGTACTTC.

CDR3 DNA: TGTGCCAGCACTGATGGCGGGGGCTCAGATACGCAGTATTTT. Translation: CASTDGGGSDTQYF. The V gene is TRBV7-8, the J gene TRBJ2-3; perhaps TRBD2 as D (7 bases). Germline V gene data show CDR1 as SGHVS and CDR2 as FQNEAQ. With 7 bases removed from V and 4 bases from J, the gap between germline ends came to 15 bases. The CDR3 is 14 residues long. The full variable domain, in which reference TRBV7-8 and TRBJ2-3 provide the parts outside the CDR3, is GAGVSQSPRYKVAKRGQDVALRCDPISGHVSLFWYQQALGQGPEFLTYFQNEAQLDKSGLPSDRFFAERPEGSVSTLKIQRTQQEDSAVYLCASTDGGGSDTQYFGPGTRLTVL.

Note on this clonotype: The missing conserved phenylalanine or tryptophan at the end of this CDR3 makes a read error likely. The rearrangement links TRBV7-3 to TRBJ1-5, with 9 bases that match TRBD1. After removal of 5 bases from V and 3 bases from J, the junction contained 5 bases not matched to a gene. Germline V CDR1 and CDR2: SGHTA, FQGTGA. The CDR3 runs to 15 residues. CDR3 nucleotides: TGTGCCAGCAGCAAAGGACAGGGGCCCAATCAGCCCCAGCATTCT. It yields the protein CASSKGQGPNQPQHS.

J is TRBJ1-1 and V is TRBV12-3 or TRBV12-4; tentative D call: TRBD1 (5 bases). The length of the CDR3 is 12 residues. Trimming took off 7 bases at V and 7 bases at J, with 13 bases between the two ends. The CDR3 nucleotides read TGTGCCAGCAAGGGAGGGGACCTTGAAGCTTTCTTT. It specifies CASKGGDLEAFF.

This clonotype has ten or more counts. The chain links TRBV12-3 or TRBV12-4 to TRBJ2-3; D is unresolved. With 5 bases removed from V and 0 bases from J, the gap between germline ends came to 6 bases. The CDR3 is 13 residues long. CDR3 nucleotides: TGTGCCAGCAGTCTAACTAGCACAGATACGCAGTATTTT. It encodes CASSLTSTDTQYF.

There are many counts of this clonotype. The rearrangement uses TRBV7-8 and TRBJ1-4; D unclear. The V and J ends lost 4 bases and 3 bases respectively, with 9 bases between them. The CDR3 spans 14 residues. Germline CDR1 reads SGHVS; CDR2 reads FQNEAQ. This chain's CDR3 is CASSSPASNEKLFF. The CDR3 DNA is TGTGCCAGCAGCTCCCCGGCCTCTAATGAAAAACTGTTTTTT.

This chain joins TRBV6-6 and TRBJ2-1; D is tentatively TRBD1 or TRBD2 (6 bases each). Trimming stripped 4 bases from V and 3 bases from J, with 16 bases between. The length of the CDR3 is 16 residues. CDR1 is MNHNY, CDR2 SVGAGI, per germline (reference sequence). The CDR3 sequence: CASSLEGGPLYNEQFF. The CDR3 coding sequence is TGTGCCAGCAGTTTGGAGGGGGGACCTCTCTACAATGAGCAGTTCTTC.

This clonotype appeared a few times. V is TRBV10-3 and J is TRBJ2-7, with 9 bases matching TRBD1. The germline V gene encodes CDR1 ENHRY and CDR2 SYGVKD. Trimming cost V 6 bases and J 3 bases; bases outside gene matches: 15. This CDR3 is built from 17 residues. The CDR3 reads CAISEEGQGGDIYEQYV. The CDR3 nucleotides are TGTGCCATCAGCGAGGAGGGACAGGGAGGTGATATCTACGAGCAGTACGTC.

This CDR3 is CASSPILLAESTDTQYF. The DNA of the CDR3 is TGTGCCAGCAGTCCCATTCTACTAGCGGAGAGCACAGATACGCAGTATTTT. The chain combines TRBV28 with TRBJ2-3; TRBD2 matches 8 bases. With V trimmed by 5 bases and J by 0 bases, 10 bases remained unmatched. The CDR3 extends over 17 amino acids. Germline CDR1 is MDHEN and CDR2 is SYDVKM.

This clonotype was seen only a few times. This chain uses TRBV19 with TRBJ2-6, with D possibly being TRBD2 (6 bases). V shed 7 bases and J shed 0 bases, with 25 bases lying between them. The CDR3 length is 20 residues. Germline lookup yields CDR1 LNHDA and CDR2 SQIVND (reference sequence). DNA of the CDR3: TGTGCCAGTACTACTCTGTTGTTGGGACTGCATTTCTCTGGGGCCAACGTCCTGACTTTC. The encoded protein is CASTTLLLGLHFSGANVLTF.

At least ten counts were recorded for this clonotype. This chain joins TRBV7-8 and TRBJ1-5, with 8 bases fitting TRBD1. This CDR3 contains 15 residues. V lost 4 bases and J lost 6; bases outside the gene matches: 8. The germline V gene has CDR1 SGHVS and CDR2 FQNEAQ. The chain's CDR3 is CASSSLTGAGQPQHF. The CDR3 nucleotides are TGTGCCAGCAGCTCCCTGACAGGGGCAGGTCAGCCCCAGCATTTT.

The DNA for the CDR3 is TGTGCCAGCAGCACCCCGGGGGAGAGTACGCAGTATTTT. It is translated as CASSTPGESTQYF. The V and J genes are TRBV7-2 and TRBJ2-3; D is possibly TRBD2 (6 bases). Per the germline V gene, CDR1 is SGHTA and CDR2 is FQGNSA. The CDR3 extends over 13 amino acids. Trimming removed 5 bases from V and 8 bases from J, with 14 bases in between.

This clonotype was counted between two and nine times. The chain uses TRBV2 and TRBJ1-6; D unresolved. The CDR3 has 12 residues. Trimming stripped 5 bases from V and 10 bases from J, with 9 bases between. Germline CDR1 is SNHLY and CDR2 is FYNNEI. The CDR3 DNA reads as TGTGCCAGCAGTAGAGCTTCCTCACCCCTCCACTTT. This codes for CASSRASSPLHF.

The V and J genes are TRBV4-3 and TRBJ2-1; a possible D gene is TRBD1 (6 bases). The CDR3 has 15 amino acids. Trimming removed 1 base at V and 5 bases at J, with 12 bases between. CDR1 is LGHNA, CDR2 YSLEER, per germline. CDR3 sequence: CASSQGQAINNEQFF. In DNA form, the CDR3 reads TGCGCCAGCAGCCAAGGACAGGCGATAAACAATGAGCAGTTCTTC.

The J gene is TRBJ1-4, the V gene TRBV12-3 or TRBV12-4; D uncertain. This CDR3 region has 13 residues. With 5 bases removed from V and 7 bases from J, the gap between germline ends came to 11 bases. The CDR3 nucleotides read TGTGCCAGCAGTCCCCCGGGATTTGAAAAACTGTTTTTT. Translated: CASSPPGFEKLFF.

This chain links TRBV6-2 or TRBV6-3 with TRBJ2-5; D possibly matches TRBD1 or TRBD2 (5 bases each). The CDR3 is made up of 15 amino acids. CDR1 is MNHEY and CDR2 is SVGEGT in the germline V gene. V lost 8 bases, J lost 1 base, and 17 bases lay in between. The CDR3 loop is CASEGPSISQETQYF. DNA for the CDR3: TGTGCCAGCGAGGGGCCCTCTATTTCCCAAGAGACCCAGTACTTC.

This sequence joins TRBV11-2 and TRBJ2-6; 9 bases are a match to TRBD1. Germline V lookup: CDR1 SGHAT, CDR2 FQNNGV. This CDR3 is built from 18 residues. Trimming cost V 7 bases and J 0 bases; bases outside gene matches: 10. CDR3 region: CASNSRGQGNSGANVLTF. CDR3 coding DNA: TGTGCCAGCAACAGTAGGGGACAGGGTAACTCTGGGGCCAACGTCCTGACTTTC.

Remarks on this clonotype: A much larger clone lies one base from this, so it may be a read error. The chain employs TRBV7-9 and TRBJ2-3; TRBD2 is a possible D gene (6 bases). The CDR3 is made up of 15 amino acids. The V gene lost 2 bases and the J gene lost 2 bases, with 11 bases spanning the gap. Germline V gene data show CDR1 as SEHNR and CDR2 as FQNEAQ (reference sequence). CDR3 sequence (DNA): TGTGCCAGCAGCTTATGGGACTTCCCCACAGATACGCAGTATTTT. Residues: CASSLWDFPTDTQYF.

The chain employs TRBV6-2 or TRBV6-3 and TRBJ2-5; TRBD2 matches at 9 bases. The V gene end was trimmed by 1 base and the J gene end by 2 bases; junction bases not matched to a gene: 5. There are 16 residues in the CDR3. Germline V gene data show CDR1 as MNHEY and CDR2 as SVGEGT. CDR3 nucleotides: TGTGCCAGCAGTTACTTCGGGACTAGCAGTCAAGAGACCCAGTACTTC. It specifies CASSYFGTSSQETQYF.

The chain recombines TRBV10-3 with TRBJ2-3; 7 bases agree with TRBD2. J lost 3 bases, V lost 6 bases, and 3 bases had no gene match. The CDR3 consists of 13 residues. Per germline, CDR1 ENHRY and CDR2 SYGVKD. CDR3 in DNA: TGTGCCATCAGCGAAGCGGGGACAGATACGCAGTATTTT. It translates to CAISEAGTDTQYF.

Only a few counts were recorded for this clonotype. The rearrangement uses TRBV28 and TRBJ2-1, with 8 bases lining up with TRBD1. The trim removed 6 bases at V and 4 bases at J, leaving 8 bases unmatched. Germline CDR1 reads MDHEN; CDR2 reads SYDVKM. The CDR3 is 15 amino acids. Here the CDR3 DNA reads TGTGCCAGCAGCGCGACAGGGGACCTATACAATGAGCAGTTCTTC. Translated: CASSATGDLYNEQFF.